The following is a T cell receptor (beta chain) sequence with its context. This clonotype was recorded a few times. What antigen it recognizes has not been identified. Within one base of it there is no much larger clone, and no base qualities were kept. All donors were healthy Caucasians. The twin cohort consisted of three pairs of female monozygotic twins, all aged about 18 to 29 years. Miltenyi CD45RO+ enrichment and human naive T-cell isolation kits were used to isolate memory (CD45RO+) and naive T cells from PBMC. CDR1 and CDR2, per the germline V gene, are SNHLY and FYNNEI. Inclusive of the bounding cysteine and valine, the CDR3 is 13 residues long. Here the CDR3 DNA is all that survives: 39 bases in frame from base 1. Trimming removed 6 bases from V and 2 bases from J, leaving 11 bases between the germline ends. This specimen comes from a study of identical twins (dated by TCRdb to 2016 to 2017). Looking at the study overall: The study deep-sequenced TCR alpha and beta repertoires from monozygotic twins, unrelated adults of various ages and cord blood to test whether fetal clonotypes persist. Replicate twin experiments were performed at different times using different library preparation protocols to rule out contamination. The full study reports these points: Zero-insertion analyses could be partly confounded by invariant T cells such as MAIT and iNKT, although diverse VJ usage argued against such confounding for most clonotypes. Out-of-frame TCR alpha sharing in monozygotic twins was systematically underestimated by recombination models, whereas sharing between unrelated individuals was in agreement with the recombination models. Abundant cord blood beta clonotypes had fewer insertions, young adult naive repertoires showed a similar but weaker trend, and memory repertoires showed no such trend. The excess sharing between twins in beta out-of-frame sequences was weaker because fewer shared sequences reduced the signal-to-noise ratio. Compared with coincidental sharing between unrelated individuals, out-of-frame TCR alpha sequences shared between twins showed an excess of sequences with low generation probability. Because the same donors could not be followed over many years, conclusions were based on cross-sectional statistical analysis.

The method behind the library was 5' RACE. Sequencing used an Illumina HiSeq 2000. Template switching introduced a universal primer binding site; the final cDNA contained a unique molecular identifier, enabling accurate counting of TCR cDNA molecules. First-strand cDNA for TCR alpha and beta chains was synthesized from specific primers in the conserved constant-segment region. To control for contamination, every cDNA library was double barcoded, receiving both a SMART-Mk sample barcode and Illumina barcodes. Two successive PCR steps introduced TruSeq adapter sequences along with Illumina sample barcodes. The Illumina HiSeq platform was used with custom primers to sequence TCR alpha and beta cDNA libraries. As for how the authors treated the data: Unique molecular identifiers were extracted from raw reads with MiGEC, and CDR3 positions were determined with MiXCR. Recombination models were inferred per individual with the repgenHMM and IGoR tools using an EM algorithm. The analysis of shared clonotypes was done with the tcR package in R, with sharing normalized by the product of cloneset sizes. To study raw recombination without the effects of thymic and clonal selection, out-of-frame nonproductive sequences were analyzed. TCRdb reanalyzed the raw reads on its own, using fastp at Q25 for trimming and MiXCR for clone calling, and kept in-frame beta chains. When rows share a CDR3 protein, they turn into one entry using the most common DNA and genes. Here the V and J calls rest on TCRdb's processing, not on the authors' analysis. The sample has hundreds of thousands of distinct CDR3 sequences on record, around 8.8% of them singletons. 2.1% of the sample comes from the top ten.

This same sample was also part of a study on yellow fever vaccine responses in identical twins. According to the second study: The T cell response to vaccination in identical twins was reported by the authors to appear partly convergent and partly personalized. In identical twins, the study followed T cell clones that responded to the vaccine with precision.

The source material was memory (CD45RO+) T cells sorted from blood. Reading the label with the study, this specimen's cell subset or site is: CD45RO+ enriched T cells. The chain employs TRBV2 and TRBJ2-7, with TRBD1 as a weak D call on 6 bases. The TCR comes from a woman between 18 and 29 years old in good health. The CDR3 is CASRGDTTYEQYV. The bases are TGTGCCAGCAGAGGGGACACTACCTACGAGCAGTACGTC.